Presented here are 7 T cell receptor beta chains from one specimen sequenced in a study of tumour-infiltrating T cells in Burkitt lymphoma. Sequencing was performed with immunoSEQ multiplex PCR; in TCRdb, only in-frame clones are kept and a portion is missing. Of 7,500 to 8,500 clones listed, over 60% are singletons. The sequencing sample was made of tumor tissue. These receptors all come from a human donor with diffuse large B-cell lymphoma.

CDR3 amino acids: CASSVATFSPLHF. CDR3 DNA: TGTGCCAGCAGCGTAGCCACTTTTTCACCCCTCCACTTT. This rearrangement joins TRBV9 to TRBJ1-6, with D unclear. Germline V gene lookup returns CDR1 SGDLS and CDR2 YYNGEE. With 0 bases removed from V and 9 bases from J, the gap between germline ends came to 7 bases. The CDR3 extends over 13 amino acids.

This CDR3 is CASSFPSTSPPSRYNEQFF. CDR3 DNA: TGTGCCAGCAGTTTCCCTTCGACATCCCCACCCTCCCGGTACAATGAGCAGTTCTTC. The chain carries TRBV27 and TRBJ2-1, with D unresolved. Trimming stripped 3 bases from V and 4 bases from J, with 25 bases between. CDR1 is MNHEY and CDR2 is SMNVEV in the germline V gene (reference sequence). There are 19 residues in the CDR3.

The chain recombines TRBV5-4 with TRBJ2-3, with D uncertain. This CDR3 spans 15 amino acids. V shed 0 bases and J shed 5 bases, with 13 bases lying between them. Germline assignment: CDR1 SGHNT and CDR2 YYREEE (reference sequence). The CDR3 region is CASSLAGPQVDTQYF. In nucleotides, the CDR3 is TGTGCCAGCAGCTTGGCCGGGCCCCAGGTAGATACGCAGTATTTT.

The rearrangement links TRBV5-1 to TRBJ2-5; a weak D match, TRBD1 (6 bases). This CDR3 comprises 13 residues. V lost 5 bases and J 1 base, leaving 9 bases between the germline ends. Germline CDR1 SGHRS, CDR2 YFSETQ. DNA of the CDR3: TGCGCCAGCAGGGGGGCGATCCAAGAGACCCAGTACTTC. It is translated as CASRGAIQETQYF.

The chain combines TRBV5-6 with TRBJ2-5; D is ambiguous. CDR3 length: 13 residues. V lost 5 bases and J lost 5, with 13 bases in between. The germline V gene encodes CDR1 SGHDT and CDR2 YYEEEE. The CDR3 loop reads CASRRRARETQYF. The CDR3 DNA follows: TGTGCCAGCAGGCGCCGGGCGCGGGAGACCCAGTACTTC.

The chain employs TRBV5-1 and TRBJ1-1, with 7 positions matching TRBD1. This CDR3 has 13 amino acids. Germline-derived CDR1 and CDR2 are SGHRS and YFSETQ. Trimming cost V 4 bases and J 4 bases; bases outside gene matches: 4. CDR3: CASSPGGRTEAFF. DNA of the CDR3: TGCGCCAGCAGCCCAGGGGGTCGCACTGAAGCTTTCTTT.

The chain is built from TRBV7-2 and TRBJ2-1; a possible D gene is TRBD2 (5 bases). Trimming took 4 bases from V and 5 from J, leaving 9 bases between them. CDR3 length equals 13 residues. Germline CDR1 and CDR2: SGHTA and FQGNSA. DNA of the CDR3: TGTGCCAGCAGCTCCGACTATAACAATGAGCAGTTCTTC. This encodes CASSSDYNNEQFF.